This T cell receptor beta chain stems from a study of blood T cell repertoires in COVID-19. Background on the study: Some COVID-19 samples were acute and others convalescent; all came from the United States, Italy and Spain. Sources were T cells, B-cell-depleted T cells, or PBMCs; the material itself was cDNA or gDNA.

Germline V gene sequence: CDR1 WSHSY, CDR2 SAAADI. The CDR3 totals 13 residues. V lost 8 bases to trimming and J lost 7 bases, with 15 bases between them. The repertoire was sequenced with immunoSEQ multiplex PCR; TCRdb's copy has only in-frame clones and lacks some. This sample has 120,000 to 150,000 clones; just over 85% occur once, and the top ten carry 8.2%. This clone was detected once. This TCR derives from a woman in her fifties or sixties with acute or convalescent COVID-19. Sequencing input: peripheral blood. The chain carries TRBV10-2 and TRBJ2-1; a weak D match, TRBD2 (6 bases). The CDR3 protein is CASGWGVNNEQFF. The DNA of the CDR3 is TGCGCCAGCGGTTGGGGGGTAAATAATGAGCAGTTCTTC.